A selection of T cell receptor beta chains follows, all from one sample in a study of identical twins. TCRdb independently ran MiXCR on the 5' RACE reads; one entry per CDR3 protein. Of some 1,700,000 distinct CDR3 sequences detected, 32% appear once; the ten largest clones hold about 0.27%. Source material: cord blood. These receptors all stem from a newborn girl in good health. Both conserved end residues are part of each CDR3.

j_call v_call cdr3_aa
TRBJ2-1 TRBV5-1 CASSFGSFTGGRAYNEQFF
. TRBV7-9 CASSPGTGLNNEQYF
TRBJ1-4 TRBV29-1 CSATGLNEKLFF
TRBJ2-2 TRBV29-1 CSVYSGTRNTGELFF
TRBJ2-2 TRBV25-1 CASSEPQGSGELFF
TRBJ2-3 TRBV12-3/TRBV12-4 CASSFRTRRDTQYF
TRBJ2-3 TRBV29-1 CSVEADTQYF
TRBJ1-2 TRBV20-1 CSASPRVVDGYTF
TRBJ2-7 TRBV6-5 CASSYGTGPTYEQYF
TRBJ1-1 TRBV5-5 CASSLVYGAGMNTEAFF
TRBJ2-4 TRBV11-2 CASSSLKGQGLAKNIQYF
TRBJ1-6 TRBV4-2 CASSQVGGLGLDNSPLHF
TRBJ1-5 TRBV20-1 CSAPLPDGGNQPQHF
TRBJ2-4 TRBV5-6 CASSWGLPVGKNIQYF
TRBJ1-2 TRBV9 CASSVHVDGYTF
TRBJ2-3 TRBV5-6 CASSSSRLGTDTQYF
TRBJ2-1 TRBV4-1 CASSQDSGSYNEQFF
. TRBV4-2 CASSQGTGFYNEQYF
TRBJ2-1 TRBV13 CASSSPAGEQFF
TRBJ1-1 TRBV10-3 CAISGGAGARAFF
TRBJ2-1 TRBV27 CASSYGGSGNEQFF
TRBJ2-5 TRBV29-1 CSVDHDWPPTQYF
TRBJ2-5 TRBV24-1 CATSDQDRFQETQYF
TRBJ1-4 TRBV18 CASSGQTNEKLFF
TRBJ1-2 TRBV20-1 CSARDLASGGRGWGGYTF
TRBJ2-3 TRBV21-1 CASSKLAGELPDTQYF
TRBJ1-6 TRBV5-1 CASSLRGWDSPLHF
TRBJ2-5 TRBV4-2 CASSLQLATRETQYF
TRBJ2-3 TRBV5-4 CASSAEIRYRTDTQYF
TRBJ1-6 TRBV10-3 CAISRQGDGSPLHF
TRBJ1-4 TRBV12-3/TRBV12-4 CASRSGTGKSEKLFF
TRBJ2-1 TRBV13 CASSSGTGAYYNEQFF
TRBJ1-2 TRBV24-1 CATSSILGYGYTF
TRBJ2-1 TRBV11-2 CASSTFRTGNVNEQFF
TRBJ2-1 TRBV20-1 CSARAWVNEQFF
TRBJ2-7 TRBV6-6 CASTSGQGAYEQYF